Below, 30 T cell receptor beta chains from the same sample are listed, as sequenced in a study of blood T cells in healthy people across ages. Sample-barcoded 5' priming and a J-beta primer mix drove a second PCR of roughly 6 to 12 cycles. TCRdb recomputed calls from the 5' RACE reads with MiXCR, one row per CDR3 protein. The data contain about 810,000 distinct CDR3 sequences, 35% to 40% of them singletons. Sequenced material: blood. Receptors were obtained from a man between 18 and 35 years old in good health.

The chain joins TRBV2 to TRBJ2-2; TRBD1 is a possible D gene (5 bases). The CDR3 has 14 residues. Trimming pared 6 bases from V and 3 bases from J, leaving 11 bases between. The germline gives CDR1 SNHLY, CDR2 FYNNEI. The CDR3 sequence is CASRADRYTGELFF. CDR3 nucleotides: TGTGCCAGCAGAGCAGACAGATACACCGGGGAGCTGTTTTTT.

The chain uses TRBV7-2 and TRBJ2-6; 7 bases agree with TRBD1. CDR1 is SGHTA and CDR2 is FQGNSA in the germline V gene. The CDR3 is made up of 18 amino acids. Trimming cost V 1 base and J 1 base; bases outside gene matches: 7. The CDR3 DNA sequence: TGTGCCAGCAGCTTAGAAACAGGGGTACGGTCTGGGGCCAACGTCCTGACTTTC. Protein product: CASSLETGVRSGANVLTF.

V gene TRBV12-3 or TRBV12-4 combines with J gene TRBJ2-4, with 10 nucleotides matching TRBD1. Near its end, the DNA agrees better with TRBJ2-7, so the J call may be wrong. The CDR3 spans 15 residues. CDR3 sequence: CASSMAGTGAHEQYF. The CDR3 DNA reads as TGTGCCAGCAGTATGGCCGGGACAGGGGCCCACGAGCAGTACTTC.

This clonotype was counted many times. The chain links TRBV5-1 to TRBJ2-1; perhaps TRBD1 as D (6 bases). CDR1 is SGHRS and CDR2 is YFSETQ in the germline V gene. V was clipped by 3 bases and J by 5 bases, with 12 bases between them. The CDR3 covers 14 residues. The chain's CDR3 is CASSSLEGDNEQFF. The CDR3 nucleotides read TGCGCCAGCAGCTCCCTTGAGGGGGACAATGAGCAGTTCTTC.

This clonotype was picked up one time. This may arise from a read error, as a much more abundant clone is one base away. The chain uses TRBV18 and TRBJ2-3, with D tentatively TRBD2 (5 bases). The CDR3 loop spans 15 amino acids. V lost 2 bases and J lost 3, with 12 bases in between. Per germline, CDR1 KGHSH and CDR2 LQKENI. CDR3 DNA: TGTGCCAGCTCACCAGGGCCAGCGGATACAGATACGCAGTATTTT. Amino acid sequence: CASSPGPADTDTQYF.

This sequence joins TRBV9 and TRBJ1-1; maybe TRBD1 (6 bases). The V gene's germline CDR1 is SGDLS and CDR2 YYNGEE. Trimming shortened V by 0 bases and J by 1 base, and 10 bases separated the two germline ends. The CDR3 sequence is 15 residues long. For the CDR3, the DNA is TGTGCCAGCAGCGTAGAGGGCAGGGGGAACACTGAAGCTTTCTTT. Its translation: CASSVEGRGNTEAFF.

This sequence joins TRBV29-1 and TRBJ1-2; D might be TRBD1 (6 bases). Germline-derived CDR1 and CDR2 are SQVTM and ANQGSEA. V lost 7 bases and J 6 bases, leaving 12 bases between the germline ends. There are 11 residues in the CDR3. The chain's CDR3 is CSGRGANGYTF. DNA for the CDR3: TGCAGCGGCCGGGGGGCGAATGGCTACACCTTC.

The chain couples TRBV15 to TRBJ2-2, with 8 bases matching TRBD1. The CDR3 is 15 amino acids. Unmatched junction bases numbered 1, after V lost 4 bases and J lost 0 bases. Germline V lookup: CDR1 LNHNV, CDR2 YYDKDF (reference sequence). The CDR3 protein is CATSTGQANTGELFF. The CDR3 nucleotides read TGTGCCACCAGCACGGGACAGGCGAACACCGGGGAGCTGTTTTTT. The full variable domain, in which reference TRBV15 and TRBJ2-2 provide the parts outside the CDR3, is DAMVIQNPRYQVTQFGKPVTLSCSQTLNHNVMYWYQQKSSQAPKLLFHYYDKDFNNEADTPDNFQSRRPNTSFCFLDIRSPGLGDTAMYLCATSTGQANTGELFFGEGSRLTVL.

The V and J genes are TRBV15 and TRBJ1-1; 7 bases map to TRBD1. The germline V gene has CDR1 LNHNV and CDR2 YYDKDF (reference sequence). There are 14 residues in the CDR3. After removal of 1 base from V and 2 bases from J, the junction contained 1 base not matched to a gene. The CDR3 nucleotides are TGTGCCACCAGCAGAGGGACAGGAAACACTGAAGCTTTCTTT. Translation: CATSRGTGNTEAFF.

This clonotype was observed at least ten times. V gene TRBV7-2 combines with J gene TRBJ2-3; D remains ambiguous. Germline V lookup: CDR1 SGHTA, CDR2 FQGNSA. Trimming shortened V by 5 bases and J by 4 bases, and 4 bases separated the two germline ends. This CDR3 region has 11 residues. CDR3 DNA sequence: TGTGCCAGCAGCGCAGCAGATACGCAGTATTTT. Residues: CASSAADTQYF.

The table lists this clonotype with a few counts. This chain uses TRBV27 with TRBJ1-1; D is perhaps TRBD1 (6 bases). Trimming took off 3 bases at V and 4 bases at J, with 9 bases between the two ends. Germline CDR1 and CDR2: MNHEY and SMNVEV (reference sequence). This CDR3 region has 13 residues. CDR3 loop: CASSFGGLTEAFF. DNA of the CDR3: TGTGCCAGCAGTTTTGGGGGGCTCACTGAAGCTTTCTTT.

CDR3 DNA: TGTGCCACCAGCAGAGGGGTTGGATCCTACAATGAGCAGTTCTTC. It translates to CATSRGVGSYNEQFF. The genes are TRBV15 and TRBJ2-1; D is undetermined. Trimming pared 1 base from V and 1 base from J, leaving 8 bases between. The CDR3 is 15 residues long. Germline V lookup: CDR1 LNHNV, CDR2 YYDKDF (reference sequence).

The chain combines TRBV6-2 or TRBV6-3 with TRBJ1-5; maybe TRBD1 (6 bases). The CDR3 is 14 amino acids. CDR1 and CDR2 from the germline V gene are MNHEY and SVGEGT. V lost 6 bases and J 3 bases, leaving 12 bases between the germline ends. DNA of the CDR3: TGTGCCAGCAGCCCGGGACATATCAATCAGCCCCAGCATTTT. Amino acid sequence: CASSPGHINQPQHF.

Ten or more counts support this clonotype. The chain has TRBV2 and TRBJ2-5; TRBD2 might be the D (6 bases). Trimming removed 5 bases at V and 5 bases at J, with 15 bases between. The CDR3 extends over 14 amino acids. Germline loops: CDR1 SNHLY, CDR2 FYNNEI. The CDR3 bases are TGTGCCAGCAGTCGGGGGACGGAGGAGGAGACCCAGTACTTC. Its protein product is CASSRGTEEETQYF.

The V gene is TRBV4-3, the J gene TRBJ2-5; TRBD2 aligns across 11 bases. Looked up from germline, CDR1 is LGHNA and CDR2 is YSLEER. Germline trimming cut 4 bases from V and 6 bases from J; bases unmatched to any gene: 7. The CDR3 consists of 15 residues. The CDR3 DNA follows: TGCGCCAGCAGCCTGACTAGCGGGGAAAGTCAGACCCAGTACTTC. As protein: CASSLTSGESQTQYF.

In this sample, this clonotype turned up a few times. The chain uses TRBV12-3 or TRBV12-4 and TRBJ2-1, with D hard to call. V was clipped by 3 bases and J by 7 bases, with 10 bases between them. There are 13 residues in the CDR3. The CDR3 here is CASSFRQLNEQFF. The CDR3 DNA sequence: TGTGCCAGCAGTTTCAGGCAGTTAAATGAGCAGTTCTTC.

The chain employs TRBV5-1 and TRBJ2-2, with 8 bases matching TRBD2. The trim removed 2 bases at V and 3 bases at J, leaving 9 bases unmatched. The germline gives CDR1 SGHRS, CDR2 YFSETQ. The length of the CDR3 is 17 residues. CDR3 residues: CASSFATGGPDTGELFF. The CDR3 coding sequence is TGCGCCAGCAGCTTCGCCACGGGGGGGCCGGACACCGGGGAGCTGTTTTTT.

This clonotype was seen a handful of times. CDR3 sequence reads: CASSPVGTVQETQYF. The DNA for the CDR3 is TGTGCCAGCTCCCCCGTCGGGACAGTGCAAGAGACCCAGTACTTC. The J gene is TRBJ2-5, the V gene TRBV18; 7 nucleotides line up with TRBD1. Per the germline V gene, CDR1 is KGHSH and CDR2 is LQKENI. The CDR3 has 15 residues. V shed 6 bases and J 2 bases; nucleotides not matched to a gene: 9.

The CDR3 loop is CASSRAATNEKLFF. For the CDR3, the DNA is TGTGCCAGCAGTAGAGCGGCAACTAATGAAAAACTGTTTTTT. This chain joins TRBV2 and TRBJ1-4, with D unresolved. The CDR3 extends over 14 amino acids. From germline, CDR1 is SNHLY and CDR2 FYNNEI. Trimming left V 5 bases short and J 0 bases short, with 7 bases between.

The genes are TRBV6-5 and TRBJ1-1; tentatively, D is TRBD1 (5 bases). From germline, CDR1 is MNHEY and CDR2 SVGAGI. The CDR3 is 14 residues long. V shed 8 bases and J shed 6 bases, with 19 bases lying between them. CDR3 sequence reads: CASCQETGDPEAFF. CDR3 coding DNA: TGTGCCAGCTGCCAAGAGACTGGGGACCCTGAAGCTTTCTTT.

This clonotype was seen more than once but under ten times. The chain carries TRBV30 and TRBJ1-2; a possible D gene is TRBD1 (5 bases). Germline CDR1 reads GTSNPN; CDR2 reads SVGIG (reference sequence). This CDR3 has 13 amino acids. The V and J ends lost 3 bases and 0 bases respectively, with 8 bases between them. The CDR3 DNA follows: TGTGCCTGGAGCTCAGGGACTAACTATGGCTACACCTTC. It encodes CAWSSGTNYGYTF. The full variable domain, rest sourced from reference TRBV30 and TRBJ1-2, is SQTIHQWPATLVQPVGSPLSLECTVEGTSNPNLYWYRQAAGRGLQLLFYSVGIGQISSEVPQNLSASRPQDRQFILSSKKLLLSDSGFYLCAWSSGTNYGYTFGSGTRLTVV.

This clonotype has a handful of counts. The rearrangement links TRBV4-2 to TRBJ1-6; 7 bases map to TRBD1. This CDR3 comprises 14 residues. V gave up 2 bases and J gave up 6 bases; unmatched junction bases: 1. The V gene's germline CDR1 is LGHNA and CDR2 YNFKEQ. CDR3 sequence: CASSQTGVNSPLHF. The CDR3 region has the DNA TGTGCCAGCAGCCAAACAGGGGTTAATTCACCCCTCCACTTT.

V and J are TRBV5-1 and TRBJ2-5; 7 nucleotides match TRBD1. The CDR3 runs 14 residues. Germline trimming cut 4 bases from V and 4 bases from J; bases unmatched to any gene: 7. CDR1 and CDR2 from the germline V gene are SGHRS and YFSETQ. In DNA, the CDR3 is TGCGCCAGCAGCCGGGACAGTACCGGAGAGACCCAGTACTTC. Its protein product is CASSRDSTGETQYF.

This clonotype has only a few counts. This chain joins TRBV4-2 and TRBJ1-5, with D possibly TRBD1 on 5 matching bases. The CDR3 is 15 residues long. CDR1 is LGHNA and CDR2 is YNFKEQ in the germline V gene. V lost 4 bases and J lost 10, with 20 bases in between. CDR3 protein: CASSPEGGGVDPQHF. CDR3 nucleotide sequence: TGTGCCAGCAGCCCAGAAGGCGGGGGAGTAGACCCCCAGCATTTT.

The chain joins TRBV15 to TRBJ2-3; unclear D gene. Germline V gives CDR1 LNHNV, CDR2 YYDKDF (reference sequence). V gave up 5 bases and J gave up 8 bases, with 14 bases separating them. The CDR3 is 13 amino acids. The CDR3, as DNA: TGTGCCACCAGCCCAGCCCTCGCAGCTACGCAGTATTTT. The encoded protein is CATSPALAATQYF.

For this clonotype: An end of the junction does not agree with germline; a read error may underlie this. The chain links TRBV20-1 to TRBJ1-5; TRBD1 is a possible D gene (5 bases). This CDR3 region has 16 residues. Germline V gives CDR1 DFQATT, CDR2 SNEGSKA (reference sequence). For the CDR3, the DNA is TGCAGTGCTAGACCGCGGAGGGGAAAGAGCAATCAGCCCCGGCATTTT. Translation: CSARPRRGKSNQPRHF.

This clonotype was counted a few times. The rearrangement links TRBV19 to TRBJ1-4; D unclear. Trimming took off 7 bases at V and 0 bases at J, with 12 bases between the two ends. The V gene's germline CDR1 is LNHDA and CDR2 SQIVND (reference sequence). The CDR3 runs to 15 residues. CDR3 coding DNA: TGTGCCAGTACCTCGTTGGGCGCAACTAATGAAAAACTGTTTTTT. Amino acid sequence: CASTSLGATNEKLFF.

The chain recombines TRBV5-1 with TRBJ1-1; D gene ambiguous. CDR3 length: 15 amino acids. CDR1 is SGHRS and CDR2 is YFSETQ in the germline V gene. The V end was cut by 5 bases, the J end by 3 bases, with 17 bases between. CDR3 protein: CASRSNFLGDTEAFF. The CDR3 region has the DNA TGCGCCAGCAGATCTAACTTTCTTGGCGACACTGAAGCTTTCTTT.

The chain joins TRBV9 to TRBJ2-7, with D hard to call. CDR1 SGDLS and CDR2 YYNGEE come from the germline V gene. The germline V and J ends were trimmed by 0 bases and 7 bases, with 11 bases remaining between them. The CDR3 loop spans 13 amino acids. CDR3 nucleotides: TGTGCCAGCAGCGTAGGGGGATACAATGAGCAGTACTTC. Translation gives CASSVGGYNEQYF.

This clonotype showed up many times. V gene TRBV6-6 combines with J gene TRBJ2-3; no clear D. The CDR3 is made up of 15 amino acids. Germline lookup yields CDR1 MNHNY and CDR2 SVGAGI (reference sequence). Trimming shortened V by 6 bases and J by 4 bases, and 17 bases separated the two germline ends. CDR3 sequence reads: CASRTLSWSSDTQYF. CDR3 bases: TGTGCCAGCAGAACCCTATCGTGGTCATCAGATACGCAGTATTTT.